This TCR beta chain was identified during a study of T cells in women clearing cervical HPV infection. The overall study: Cases: HPV16-related CIN3 or worse on histology, a couple of invasive cancers. Blood came at first lesion visit for cases, post-clearance for controls. Case blood was drawn a median approximately 150 days after lesion detection.

Profiled with immunoSEQ multiplex PCR; TCRdb holds only in-frame clones, not every one. The repertoire table contains roughly 28,000 clones. Trimming took 2 bases from V and 8 from J; bases not matched to a gene: 7. Looked up from germline, CDR1 is DFQATT and CDR2 is SNEGSKA (reference sequence). The CDR3 has 14 amino acids. The study's findings and limits: CIN3+ cases had significantly higher TCR richness than controls; evenness did not differ.

Comment on this clone: Its target is not known. The sequence runs out 3 residues before the end of the CDR3; the remainder is reconstructed from the germline J gene.

The V call is TRBV20-1, the J call TRBJ2-1; 9 bases match TRBD1. The sequence came from a woman between 18 and 75 years old with a cervical HPV16 infection that either progressed to CIN3+ or cleared (not recorded which). Sequencing input: blood buffy coat. The DNA read from the CDR3 is TGCAGTGCTAGAATGGACAGGGGTGAGTATGAG. Its translation: CSARMDRGEYE. The full CDR3 protein is CSARMDRGEYEQFF.